These T cell receptor beta chains were read from a single sample in a study of blood T cell repertoires in COVID-19. Assay used: immunoSEQ multiplex PCR; TCRdb lists only in-frame clones, some missing. The sample carries 250,000 to 300,000 clones, 65% to 90% recorded once. The sample was peripheral blood. The source of these receptors is a woman aged 60-75 years with active or convalescent COVID-19. Both conserved end residues are part of each CDR3. A D gene is named only where the DNA matches it firmly. The listing skips clone size in some rows; elsewhere it reads once, few, many or a size class.

D gene: NA; V gene: TRBV21-1; J gene: TRBJ1-6; clone size: few; CDR3 DNA: TGTGCCAGCAGCCCCCACGGGCAGGGTCCCTATAATTCACCCCTCCACTTT; CDR3 protein: CASSPHGQGPYNSPLHF
D gene: NA; V gene: TRBV7-8; J gene: TRBJ1-5; clone size: NA; CDR3 DNA: TGTGCCAGCAGCTTTTCGGGATCCAGCAATCAGCCCCAGCATTTT; CDR3 protein: CASSFSGSSNQPQHF
D gene: TRBD1; V gene: TRBV4-1; J gene: TRBJ1-5; clone size: NA; CDR3 DNA: TGCGCCAGCAGCCAAGAAGGGACAGGGGTTCAGCCCCAGCATTTT; CDR3 protein: CASSQEGTGVQPQHF
D gene: TRBD2; V gene: TRBV5-1; J gene: TRBJ2-1; clone size: NA; CDR3 DNA: TGCGCCAGCAGCTTGGCGGGGGGGCATAATGAGCAGTTCTTC; CDR3 protein: CASSLAGGHNEQFF
D gene: TRBD1; V gene: TRBV5-6; J gene: TRBJ1-2; clone size: NA; CDR3 DNA: TGTGCCAGCAGCTTGGGAGGGGGCGGTTATGGCTACACCTTC; CDR3 protein: CASSLGGGGYGYTF
D gene: NA; V gene: TRBV7-3; J gene: TRBJ1-5; clone size: NA; CDR3 DNA: TGTGCCAGCAGCTTAACGGGGAGGGGCGTCAATCAGCCCCAGCATTTT; CDR3 protein: CASSLTGRGVNQPQHF
D gene: TRBD1; V gene: TRBV2; J gene: TRBJ1-2; clone size: NA; CDR3 DNA: TGTGCCAGTTTGACAGGGGGAGCTGGCTACACCTTC; CDR3 protein: CASLTGGAGYTF
D gene: NA; V gene: TRBV5-6; J gene: TRBJ2-3; clone size: NA; CDR3 DNA: TGTGCCAGCAGCCTGGCCTTAACGGGCACAGATACGCAGTATTTT; CDR3 protein: CASSLALTGTDTQYF
D gene: NA; V gene: TRBV7-9; J gene: TRBJ1-3; clone size: NA; CDR3 DNA: TGTGCCAGCAGCCAGGCTGGAAACACCATATATTTT; CDR3 protein: CASSQAGNTIYF
D gene: NA; V gene: TRBV13; J gene: TRBJ1-3; clone size: once; CDR3 DNA: TGTGCCAGCAGCTTATCTCTCGGGGGCTCTGGAAACACCATATATTTT; CDR3 protein: CASSLSLGGSGNTIYF
D gene: NA; V gene: TRBV3-1/TRBV3-2; J gene: TRBJ1-2; clone size: NA; CDR3 DNA: TGTGCCAGCAGCCCCCGTTTATCTCCCGGAGATTTTGGCTACACCTTC; CDR3 protein: CASSPRLSPGDFGYTF
D gene: TRBD2; V gene: TRBV24-1; J gene: TRBJ2-2; clone size: NA; CDR3 DNA: TGTGCCACCAGTGACGGGGCGGGGGTCCTCACCGGGGAGCTGTTTTTT; CDR3 protein: CATSDGAGVLTGELFF
D gene: TRBD1; V gene: TRBV18; J gene: TRBJ2-5; clone size: NA; CDR3 DNA: TGTGCCAGCTCACCAGGCAGGGGGCGGGAGACCCAGTACTTC; CDR3 protein: CASSPGRGRETQYF
D gene: NA; V gene: TRBV14; J gene: TRBJ1-1; clone size: NA; CDR3 DNA: TGTGCCAGCAGCCTCGTCGGGTTGAACACTGAAGCTTTCTTT; CDR3 protein: CASSLVGLNTEAFF
D gene: NA; V gene: TRBV6-2/TRBV6-3; J gene: TRBJ2-7; clone size: NA; CDR3 DNA: TGTGCCAGCAGTTCCCCCCGCTCAGGGGTCTACGAGCAGTACTTC; CDR3 protein: CASSSPRSGVYEQYF
D gene: TRBD1; V gene: TRBV19; J gene: TRBJ2-1; clone size: NA; CDR3 DNA: TGTGCCAGTAGTAAACAGACAGGGGGCAATGAGCAGTTCTTC; CDR3 protein: CASSKQTGGNEQFF
D gene: NA; V gene: TRBV6-5; J gene: TRBJ2-3; clone size: NA; CDR3 DNA: TGTGCCAGCAGTTTTACTGAGAGCACAGATACGCAGTATTTT; CDR3 protein: CASSFTESTDTQYF
D gene: NA; V gene: TRBV19; J gene: TRBJ2-7; clone size: NA; CDR3 DNA: TGTGCCAGTAGTTCCAGGGATAGGTACGAGCAGTACTTC; CDR3 protein: CASSSRDRYEQYF
D gene: NA; V gene: TRBV6-5; J gene: TRBJ1-2; clone size: NA; CDR3 DNA: TGTGCCAGCAGTAGACAAGCCTACTATGGCTACACCTTC; CDR3 protein: CASSRQAYYGYTF
D gene: TRBD1; V gene: TRBV27; J gene: TRBJ2-3; clone size: NA; CDR3 DNA: TGTGCCAGCCGAATGGACAGGGCGACAGATACGCAGTATTTT; CDR3 protein: CASRMDRATDTQYF
D gene: TRBD1; V gene: TRBV19; J gene: TRBJ2-5; clone size: NA; CDR3 DNA: TGTGCCAGTAGTTCCAAGGACAGGCAAGAGACCCAGTACTTC; CDR3 protein: CASSSKDRQETQYF
D gene: NA; V gene: TRBV10-3; J gene: TRBJ1-2; clone size: NA; CDR3 DNA: TGTGCCATCAGTGAAAGGGGCGAGAGTGGCTACACCTTC; CDR3 protein: CAISERGESGYTF
D gene: NA; V gene: TRBV5-5; J gene: TRBJ1-5; clone size: few; CDR3 DNA: TGTGCCAGCAGCTTCCGAGGAGATCAGCCCCAGCATTTT; CDR3 protein: CASSFRGDQPQHF
D gene: TRBD1; V gene: TRBV15; J gene: TRBJ1-2; clone size: once; CDR3 DNA: TGTGCCACCAGCAGAGATCGACAGGGTCTAATCTTC; CDR3 protein: CATSRDRQGLIF
D gene: TRBD2; V gene: TRBV7-6; J gene: TRBJ2-3; clone size: NA; CDR3 DNA: TGTGCCAGCAGCTTACCCGGTAGCGGGGGAGATACGCAGTATTTT; CDR3 protein: CASSLPGSGGDTQYF
D gene: TRBD2; V gene: TRBV4-2; J gene: TRBJ2-1; clone size: NA; CDR3 DNA: TGTGCCAGCAGCCTGCAAGTCCTAGCGGGGGGACCCTGGAATGACAATGAGCAGTTCTTC; CDR3 protein: CASSLQVLAGGPWNDNEQFF
D gene: NA; V gene: TRBV7-8; J gene: TRBJ2-1; clone size: NA; CDR3 DNA: TGTGCCAGCAGCTTAATTACTTTAAGAAATGAGCAGTTCTTC; CDR3 protein: CASSLITLRNEQFF